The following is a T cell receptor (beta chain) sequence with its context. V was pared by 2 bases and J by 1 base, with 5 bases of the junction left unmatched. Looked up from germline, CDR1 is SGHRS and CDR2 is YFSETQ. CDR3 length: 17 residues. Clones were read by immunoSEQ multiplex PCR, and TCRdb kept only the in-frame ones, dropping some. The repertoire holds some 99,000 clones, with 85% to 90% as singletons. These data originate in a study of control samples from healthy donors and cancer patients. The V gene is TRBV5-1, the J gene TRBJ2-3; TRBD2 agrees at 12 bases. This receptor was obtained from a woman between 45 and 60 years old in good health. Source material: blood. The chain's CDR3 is CASSLFASGGGTDTQYF. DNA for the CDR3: TGCGCCAGCAGCTTATTCGCTAGCGGGGGGGGCACAGATACGCAGTATTTT. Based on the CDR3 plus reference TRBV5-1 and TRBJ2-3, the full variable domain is KAGVTQTPRYLIKTRGQQVTLSCSPISGHRSVSWYQQTPGQGLQFLFEYFSETQRNKGNFPGRFSGRQFSNSRSEMNVSTLELGDSALYLCASSLFASGGGTDTQYFGPGTRLTVL.